This T cell receptor beta chain was recovered during a study of CD8+CD57+ T cells in acquired aplastic anemia. TCR beta VDJ and CDR3 profiles were obtained from a genomic DNA template. TCRdb processed the reads anew with MiXCR; each CDR3 protein has one entry. The table lists approximately 98,000 distinct CDR3 sequences, around 53% of them singletons. Study findings and constraints: Around 30 sequences, all CD8+ CDR3, were shared between patients and controls. CD8+ Simpson's diversity in patients was not significantly different from that in controls.

This clonotype has ten or more counts. Its specificity is unknown. This CDR3 region has 13 residues. Germline V gene lookup returns CDR1 DFQATT and CDR2 SNEGSKA (reference sequence). V lost 3 bases, J lost 6 bases, and 14 bases lay in between. V usage is TRBV20-1 and J usage is TRBJ1-1; D not certain. The sequence came from a human donor in good health, serving as a control. The material sequenced was sorted CD4+, CD8+, or CD8+CD57+ T cells (not recorded which) from PBMCs. The CDR3 here is CSARYLSEAEAFF. CDR3 nucleotides: TGCAGTGCTAGGTACCTTAGCGAAGCTGAAGCTTTCTTT.